This T cell receptor (beta chain) was recovered during a study of blood T cell repertoires in COVID-19. About the research overall: PBMCs, B-cell-depleted T cells, or T cells were the source of the cDNA or gDNA that made up the material.

The data were produced by immunoSEQ multiplex PCR, yet TCRdb's version contains in-frame clones alone and is incomplete. This sample carries over 85,000 clones, 75% to 80% of them seen once, and the ten largest clones take more than 15%. The source is a woman of 80 years or more with active or convalescent COVID-19. The sample was peripheral blood.

For the CDR3, the DNA is TGCAGCGCCAGGAATAGCGCGAACACCGGGGAGCTGTTTTTT. Translating it yields CSARNSANTGELFF. The chain couples TRBV29-1 to TRBJ2-2, with a tentative D call TRBD2 (5 bases). Germline CDR1 and CDR2: SQVTM and ANQGSEA. V lost 7 bases and J lost 0, with 12 bases in between. The length of the CDR3 is 14 residues.